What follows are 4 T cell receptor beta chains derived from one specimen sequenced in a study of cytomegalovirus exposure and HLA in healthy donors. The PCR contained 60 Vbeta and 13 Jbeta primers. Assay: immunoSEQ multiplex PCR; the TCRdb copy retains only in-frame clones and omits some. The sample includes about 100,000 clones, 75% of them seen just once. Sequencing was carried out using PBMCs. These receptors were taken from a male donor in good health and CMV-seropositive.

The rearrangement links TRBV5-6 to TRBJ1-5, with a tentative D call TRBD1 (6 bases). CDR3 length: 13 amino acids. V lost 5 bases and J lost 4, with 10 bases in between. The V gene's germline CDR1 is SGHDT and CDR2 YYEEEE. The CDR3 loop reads CASRQGQNQPQHF. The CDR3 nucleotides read TGTGCCAGCAGACAGGGTCAAAATCAGCCCCAGCATTTT.

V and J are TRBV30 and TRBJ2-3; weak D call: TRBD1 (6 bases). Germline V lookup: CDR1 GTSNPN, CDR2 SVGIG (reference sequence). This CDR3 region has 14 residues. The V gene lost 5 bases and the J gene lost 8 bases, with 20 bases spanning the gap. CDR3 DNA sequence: TGTGCCTGGGAAAGGGGGTCCACGTTTGGTACGCAGTATTTT. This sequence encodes CAWERGSTFGTQYF.

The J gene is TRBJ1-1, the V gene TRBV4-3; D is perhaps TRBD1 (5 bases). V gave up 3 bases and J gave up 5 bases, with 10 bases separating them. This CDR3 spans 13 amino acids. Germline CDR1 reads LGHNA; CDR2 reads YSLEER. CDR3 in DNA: TGCGCCAGCAGCCAGTTTAGGGGAACTGAAGCTTTCTTT. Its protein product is CASSQFRGTEAFF.

CDR3 DNA sequence: TGTGCCAGCAGTCGGGACAGGGGAGATGGCTACACCTTC. It translates to CASSRDRGDGYTF. The chain combines TRBV28 with TRBJ1-2, with TRBD1 matching 10 bases. The CDR3 loop spans 13 amino acids. Germline V gives CDR1 MDHEN, CDR2 SYDVKM. V lost 5 bases to trimming and J lost 6 bases; unmatched junction nucleotides: 3.